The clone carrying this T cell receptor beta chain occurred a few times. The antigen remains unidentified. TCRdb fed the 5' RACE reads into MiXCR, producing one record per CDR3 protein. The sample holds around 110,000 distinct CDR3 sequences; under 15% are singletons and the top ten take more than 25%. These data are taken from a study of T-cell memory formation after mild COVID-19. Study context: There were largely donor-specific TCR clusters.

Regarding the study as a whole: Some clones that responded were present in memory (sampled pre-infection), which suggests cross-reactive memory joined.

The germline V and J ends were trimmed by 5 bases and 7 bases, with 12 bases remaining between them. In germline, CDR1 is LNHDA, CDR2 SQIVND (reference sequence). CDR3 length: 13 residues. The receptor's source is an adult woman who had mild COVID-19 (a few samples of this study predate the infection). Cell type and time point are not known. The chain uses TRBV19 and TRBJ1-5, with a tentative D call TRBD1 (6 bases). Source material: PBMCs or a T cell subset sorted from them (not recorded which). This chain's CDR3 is CASSGGQSQPQHF. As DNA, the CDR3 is TGTGCCAGTAGTGGGGGGCAATCACAGCCCCAGCATTTT.